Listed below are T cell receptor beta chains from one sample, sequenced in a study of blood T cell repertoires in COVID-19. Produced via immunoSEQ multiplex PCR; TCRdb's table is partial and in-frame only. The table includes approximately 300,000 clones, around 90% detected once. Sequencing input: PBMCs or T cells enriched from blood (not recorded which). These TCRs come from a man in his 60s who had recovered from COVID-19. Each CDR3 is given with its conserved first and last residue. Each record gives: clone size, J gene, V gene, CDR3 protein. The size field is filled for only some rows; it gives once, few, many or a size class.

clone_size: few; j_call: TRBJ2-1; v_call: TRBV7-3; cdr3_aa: CASSPVPGLDSYNEQFF
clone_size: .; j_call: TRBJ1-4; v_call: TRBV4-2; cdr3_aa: CASSRPGTVNNEKLFF
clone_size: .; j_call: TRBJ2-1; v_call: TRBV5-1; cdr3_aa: CASSFGKLAGGGNEQFF
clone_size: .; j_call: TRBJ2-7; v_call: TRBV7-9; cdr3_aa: CASSLGGRGSPPYEQYF
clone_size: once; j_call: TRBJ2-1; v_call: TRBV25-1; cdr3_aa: CASSKKAGTSGRGEQFF
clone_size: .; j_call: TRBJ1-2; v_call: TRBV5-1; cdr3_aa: CASSLAGTGAYGYTF
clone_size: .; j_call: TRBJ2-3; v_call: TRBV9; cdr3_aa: CASSPGLAGGYTQYF
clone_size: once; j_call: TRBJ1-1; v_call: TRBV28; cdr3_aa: CASRAMGTGSNTEAFF
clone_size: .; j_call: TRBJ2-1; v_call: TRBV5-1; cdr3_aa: CASSTQGWEQFF
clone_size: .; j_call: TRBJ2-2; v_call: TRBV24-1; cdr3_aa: CATSSTGMSTGELFF
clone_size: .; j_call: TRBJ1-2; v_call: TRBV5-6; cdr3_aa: CASSLGQGAVGYTF
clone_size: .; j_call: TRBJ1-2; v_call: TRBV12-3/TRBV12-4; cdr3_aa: CASSLGQSHTF
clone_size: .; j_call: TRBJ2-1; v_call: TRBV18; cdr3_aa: CASSLTDTDNEQFF
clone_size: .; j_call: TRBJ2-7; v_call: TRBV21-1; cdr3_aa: CASGSTGTSLHEQYF
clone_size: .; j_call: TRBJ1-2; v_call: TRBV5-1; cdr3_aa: CASAPGGPGGYTF
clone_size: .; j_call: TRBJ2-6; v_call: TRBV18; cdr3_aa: CASSRSWTSVGSGANVLTF
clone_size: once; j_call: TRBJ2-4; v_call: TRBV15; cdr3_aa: CATSRDSALAKNIQYF
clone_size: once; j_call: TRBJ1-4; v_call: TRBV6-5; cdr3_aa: CASSYRGGHNEKLFF
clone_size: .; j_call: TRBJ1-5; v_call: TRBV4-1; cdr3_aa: CASSQGRDRADQPQHF
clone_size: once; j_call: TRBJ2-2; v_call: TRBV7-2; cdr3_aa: CASSFSGRVTGELFF
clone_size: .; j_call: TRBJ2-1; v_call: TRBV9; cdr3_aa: CASSLLAYNEQFF
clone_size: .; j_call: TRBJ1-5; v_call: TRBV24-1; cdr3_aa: CATSDSSGGASNQPQHF